This T cell receptor beta chain was sequenced during a study of radiation and T cells in renal cell carcinoma. Method: immunoSEQ multiplex PCR; TCRdb's copy keeps in-frame clones and lacks some. The sample has roughly 100,000 clones, roughly 82% seen once. Details on this clone: Its antigen is as yet unknown.

Time point meaning: blood 4 weeks post-SBRT, at nephrectomy. Stated treatment: 15 Gy SBRT to primary tumor, nephrectomy 4 weeks later. Nephrectomy followed 15 Gy stereotactic body radiation by 4 weeks. Blood was sampled at baseline, 2 weeks and 4 weeks after SBRT. Trimming removed 3 bases from V and 2 bases from J, with 9 bases in between. Germline CDR1 LNHDA, CDR2 SQIVND (reference sequence). The length of the CDR3 is 14 residues. The study, taken as a whole, reports: From baseline, blood top tumor clonotypes peaked at 2 weeks post-radiation.

This specimen consisted of blood, obtained from a patient whose treatment included radiotherapy and nephrectomy. The chain links TRBV19 to TRBJ2-3; D gene ambiguous. This clonotype originated in a man aged 55-75 years with renal cell carcinoma. CDR3 DNA: TGTGCCAGTAGTATGTCTCGGTCCACAGATACGCAGTATTTT. Translation: CASSMSRSTDTQYF.